The source of this TCR beta chain is a study of blood T cell repertoires in COVID-19. Libraries were prepared by immunoSEQ multiplex PCR; TCRdb keeps only in-frame clonotypes and omits some of them. The profile shows 200,000 or so clones, roughly 89% of them singletons. Trimming cost V 1 base and J 6 bases, with 14 bases left between them. Germline V lookup: CDR1 SGHRS, CDR2 YFSETQ. The length of the CDR3 is 14 residues. The chain employs TRBV5-1 and TRBJ2-7; tentative D call: TRBD1 (5 bases). This TCR derives from a man aged 55 to 70 who had recovered from COVID-19. The sequenced sample was peripheral blood. CDR3 coding DNA: TGCGCCAGCAGCTTGCAGGGAAGACCGGCCGAGCAGTACTTC. This encodes CASSLQGRPAEQYF.